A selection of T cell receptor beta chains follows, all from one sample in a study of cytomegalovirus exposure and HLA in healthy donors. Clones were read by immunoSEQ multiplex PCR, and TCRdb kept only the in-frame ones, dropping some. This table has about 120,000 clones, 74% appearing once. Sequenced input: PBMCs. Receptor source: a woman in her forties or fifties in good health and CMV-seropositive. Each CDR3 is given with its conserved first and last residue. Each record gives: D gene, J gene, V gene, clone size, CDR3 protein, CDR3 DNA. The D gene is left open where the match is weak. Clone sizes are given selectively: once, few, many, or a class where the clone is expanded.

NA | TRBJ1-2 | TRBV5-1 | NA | CASRPQGINYGYTF | TGCGCCAGCAGACCGCAGGGGATAAACTATGGCTACACCTTC
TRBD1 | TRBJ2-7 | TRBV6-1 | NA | CASSAGTGRPNEQYF | TGTGCCAGCAGCGCGGGGACAGGTCGGCCCAACGAGCAGTACTTC
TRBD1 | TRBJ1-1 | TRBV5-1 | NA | CASSPGTDTEAFF | TGCGCCAGCAGCCCCGGGACAGACACTGAAGCTTTCTTT
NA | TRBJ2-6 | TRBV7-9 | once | CASSLAADSGANVLTF | TGTGCCAGCAGCTTAGCCGCGGACTCTGGGGCCAACGTCCTGACTTTC
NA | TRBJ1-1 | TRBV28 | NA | CASSTLIRTEAFF | TGTGCCAGCAGTACCTTGATTCGGACTGAAGCTTTCTTT
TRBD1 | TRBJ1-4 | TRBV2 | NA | CASSLRTGVNEKLFF | TGTGCCAGCAGTCTAAGGACAGGGGTTAATGAAAAACTGTTTTTT
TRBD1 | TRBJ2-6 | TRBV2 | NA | CASSATGTGGKYTGANVLTF | TGTGCCAGCAGTGCCACCGGGACAGGGGGAAAGTACACTGGGGCCAACGTCCTGACTTTC
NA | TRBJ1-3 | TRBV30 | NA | CAWSVIGGNTIYF | TGTGCCTGGAGTGTAATTGGCGGAAACACCATATATTTT
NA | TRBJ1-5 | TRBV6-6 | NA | CASSYTATYSNQPQHF | TGTGCCAGCAGTTACACAGCTACCTATAGCAATCAGCCCCAGCATTTT
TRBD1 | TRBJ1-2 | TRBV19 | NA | CASRTGNYGYTF | TGTGCCAGTAGGACAGGGAACTATGGCTACACCTTC
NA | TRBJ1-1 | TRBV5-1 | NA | CASSLGQQNTEAFF | TGCGCCAGCAGCTTGGGACAGCAAAACACTGAAGCTTTCTTT
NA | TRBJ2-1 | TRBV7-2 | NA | CASSLDQVRNEQFF | TGTGCCAGCAGCTTAGATCAGGTACGGAATGAGCAGTTCTTC
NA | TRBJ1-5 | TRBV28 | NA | CASRKQGIGNQPQHF | TGTGCCAGCAGGAAACAGGGTATTGGGAATCAGCCCCAGCATTTT
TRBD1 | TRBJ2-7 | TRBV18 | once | CASSPRDRVNYEQYF | TGTGCCAGCTCACCTCGGGACAGGGTGAACTACGAGCAGTACTTC
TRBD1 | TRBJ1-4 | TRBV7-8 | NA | CASSLMQGASEKLFF | TGTGCCAGCAGCTTAATGCAGGGGGCCAGTGAAAAACTGTTTTTT
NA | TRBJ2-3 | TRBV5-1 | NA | CASSFQGTDTQYF | TGCGCCAGCAGCTTTCAGGGCACAGATACGCAGTATTTT
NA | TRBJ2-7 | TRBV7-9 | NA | CASSSGIYEQYF | TGTGCCAGCAGCTCCGGGATTTACGAGCAGTACTTC
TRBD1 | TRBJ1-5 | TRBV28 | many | CASSPGTGDQPQHF | TGTGCCAGCAGTCCAGGGACAGGGGATCAGCCCCAGCATTTT
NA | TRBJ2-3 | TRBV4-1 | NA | CASSQSVSTDTQYF | TGCGCCAGCAGCCAGTCAGTTTCAACAGATACGCAGTATTTT
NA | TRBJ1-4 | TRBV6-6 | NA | CASSSHPGEKLFF | TGTGCCAGCAGTTCTCACCCGGGAGAAAAACTGTTTTTT
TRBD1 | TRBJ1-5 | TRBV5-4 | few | CASSLQGASNQPQHF | TGTGCCAGCAGCTTGCAGGGGGCTAGCAATCAGCCCCAGCATTTT
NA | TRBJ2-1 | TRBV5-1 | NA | CASGGADYNEQFF | TGCGCCAGCGGGGGGGCAGATTACAATGAGCAGTTCTTC
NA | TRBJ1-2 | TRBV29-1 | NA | CSVYQTGETYGYTF | TGCAGCGTTTATCAGACAGGCGAAACCTATGGCTACACCTTC